This is a list of T cell receptor beta chains from one sample in a study of cytomegalovirus exposure and HLA in healthy donors. TCRdb's copy holds only in-frame clones and misses some; the assay was immunoSEQ multiplex PCR. Here the sample spans 200,000 or so clones, over 70% being singletons. Sequenced input: PBMCs. These receptors came from a boy aged 2 to 10 in good health and CMV-seronegative. Each CDR3 is given with its conserved first and last residue. The order of the fields is J gene, clone size, D gene, V gene, CDR3 DNA, CDR3 protein. D genes are given only for firm matches. Size tells how often a clone was seen (once, few, many) or the class of an expanded clone, and some rows leave it out.

>TRBJ1-1|-|-|TRBV6-5
TGTGCCAGCAGCTCCCATCCATCCAGGGGTGAAGCTTTCTTT
CASSSHPSRGEAFF
>TRBJ2-7|-|TRBD2|TRBV6-4
TGTGCCAGCAGTTTAAGGACTAGCGGGAGGCCCTCACTCTACGAGCAGTACTTC
CASSLRTSGRPSLYEQYF
>TRBJ2-3|-|-|TRBV19
TGTGCCAGTTCCCCTGGGGCATCCGGGCAGTATTTT
CASSPGASGQYF
>TRBJ1-3|-|-|TRBV10-3
TGTGCCATCAGTGACCCCGGAGGCCTTAGAAACACCATATATTTT
CAISDPGGLRNTIYF
>TRBJ2-3|-|TRBD2|TRBV7-9
TGTGCCAGCAGCTTCGGAGCGGGAGGGACAGATACGCAGTATTTT
CASSFGAGGTDTQYF
>TRBJ1-6|few|TRBD1|TRBV4-1
TGCGCCAGCAGCCAGATAGATTTCCGGGACAGGGAGAGGGATTCACCCCTCCACTTT
CASSQIDFRDRERDSPLHF
>TRBJ2-1|-|-|TRBV5-1
TGCGCCAGCAGCTGGGACAATCAATACAATGAGCAGTTCTTC
CASSWDNQYNEQFF
>TRBJ1-2|-|TRBD1|TRBV13
TGTGCCAGCAGCCCTGCCGATGACAGGGGGTTTGGGTATGGCTACACCTTC
CASSPADDRGFGYGYTF
>TRBJ2-1|once|TRBD1|TRBV2
TGTGCCAGCAGTGAGGGACAGGGGCGAGGGGACTACAATGAGCAGTTCTTC
CASSEGQGRGDYNEQFF
>TRBJ1-6|-|-|TRBV7-8
TGTGCCAGCAGCTTACAATCGGGGAATAATTCACCCCTCCACTTT
CASSLQSGNNSPLHF
>TRBJ2-7|-|TRBD1|TRBV7-7
TGTGCTAGCAGCTTAAACAGGGGGCAGGAGCAGTACTTC
CASSLNRGQEQYF
>TRBJ2-1|-|-|TRBV7-2
TGTGCCAGCAGCTTAGCCTCGACTGGCATCTACAATGAGCAGTTCTTC
CASSLASTGIYNEQFF
>TRBJ2-5|-|TRBD2|TRBV4-1
TGCGCCAGCAGCCAACGGACTAGCGGGGGACAAGAGACCCAGTACTTC
CASSQRTSGGQETQYF
>TRBJ1-1|-|-|TRBV13
TGTGCCAGCAGCTTAGTTGGTGGGGGGGCTTTCTTT
CASSLVGGGAFF
>TRBJ1-3|few|-|TRBV10-3
TGTGCCATCAGCCGGACTCCTCCGGGGATGCCTGGAAACACCATATATTTT
CAISRTPPGMPGNTIYF
>TRBJ1-6|-|TRBD1|TRBV5-6
TGTGCCAGCAGCTTGGCAGGGGGCAGTTATTCACCCCTCCACTTT
CASSLAGGSYSPLHF
>TRBJ2-7|once|TRBD2|TRBV6-8
TGTGCCAGCAGTTTTGGCGGGGGGCAGTACTTC
CASSFGGGQYF
>TRBJ2-3|-|TRBD1|TRBV7-9
TGTGCCAGCAGCCCACCAATGGGACAGACAGCGCTTAGCACAGATACGCAGTATTTT
CASSPPMGQTALSTDTQYF
>TRBJ2-7|few|-|TRBV2
TGTGCCAGCAGTGGGCCTCAACGCTACGAGCAGTACTTC
CASSGPQRYEQYF
>TRBJ2-4|-|TRBD2|TRBV4-2
TGTGCCAGCAGCCAAGATCGCGGGAGGGGGGCCAAAAACATTCAGTACTTC
CASSQDRGRGAKNIQYF
>TRBJ1-2|few|TRBD1|TRBV27
TGTGCCAGCAGTGCCAGACAGGGGGTGGGCGGCTACACCTTC
CASSARQGVGGYTF
>TRBJ2-2|-|TRBD2|TRBV5-4
TGTGCCAGCAGCCGTGGGACTAGCGGGAGTCGGGGCGGGGAGCTGTTTTTT
CASSRGTSGSRGGELFF
>TRBJ2-7|-|TRBD2|TRBV6-5
TGTGCCAGCAGTCAGACTAGCGGGGGGGCTCGCGAGCAGTACTTC
CASSQTSGGAREQYF
>TRBJ1-1|-|TRBD1|TRBV27
TGTGCCAGCAGCCGACAGGGGTATACTGAAGCTTTCTTT
CASSRQGYTEAFF
>TRBJ1-1|-|-|TRBV19
TGTGCCAGTAGTATAGGGGGGACACCAAACACTGAAGCTTTCTTT
CASSIGGTPNTEAFF
>TRBJ1-5|-|-|TRBV7-8
TGTGCCAGCAGCCCCCCAGGGGCCTATAGCAATCAGCCCCAGCATTTT
CASSPPGAYSNQPQHF
>TRBJ1-5|-|TRBD1|TRBV27
TGTGCCAGCAGCCTCGGGACAGGGGGGGATCAGCCCCAGCATTTT
CASSLGTGGDQPQHF
>TRBJ1-2|-|TRBD1|TRBV6-4
TGTGCCAGCAGTGAGGACAGGGCCTATGGCTACACCTTC
CASSEDRAYGYTF
>TRBJ2-1|-|-|TRBV2
TGTGCCAGCGGAGATTCCTCACGGGGGGACATCAATGAGCAGTTCTTC
CASGDSSRGDINEQFF
>TRBJ2-2|-|-|TRBV6-4
TGTGCCAGCAGGACCGATTCGGGGGCCGGGGAGCTGTTTTTT
CASRTDSGAGELFF
>TRBJ1-6|-|-|TRBV5-8
TGTGCCAGCATCTCTCACAGGGCTTCACCCCTCCACTTT
CASISHRASPLHF
>TRBJ2-3|-|TRBD1|TRBV4-1
TGCGCCAGCAGCCAAGAAGGGACGACAGGGGGCGGCACAGATACGCAGTATTTT
CASSQEGTTGGGTDTQYF
>TRBJ2-7|-|TRBD1|TRBV5-1
TGCGCCAGCAGGGGACAGGAGTCCTACGAGCAGTACTTC
CASRGQESYEQYF
>TRBJ2-1|-|TRBD2|TRBV19
TGTGCCAGTAGTATTGGCGCCGAACTAGCGGGCCCTTACAATGAGCAGTTCTTC
CASSIGAELAGPYNEQFF
>TRBJ2-7|-|-|TRBV7-9
TGTGCCAGCAGCTTAGGCGCTAGCAGGAGCTCCTACGAGCAGTACTTC
CASSLGASRSSYEQYF
>TRBJ1-4|-|TRBD1|TRBV6-1
TGTGCCAGCAGCCGGGACAGGGACCCTAATGAAAAACTGTTTTTT
CASSRDRDPNEKLFF
>TRBJ1-2|-|-|TRBV4-2
TGTGCCAGCAGCCAAGATCGAAGAGCCACCTCTAACTATGGCTACACCTTC
CASSQDRRATSNYGYTF
>TRBJ1-2|once|-|TRBV4-1
TGCGCCAGCAGCCAAGATAGCCTAGGCCAGTTCTATGGCTACACCTTC
CASSQDSLGQFYGYTF
>TRBJ2-1|-|TRBD2|TRBV9
TGTGCCAGCAGCGTAGCTAGCGGGGGGGCATCCAGTGAGCAGTTCTTC
CASSVASGGASSEQFF
>TRBJ2-2|-|-|TRBV29-1
TGCAGCGTTTATGGCGGGTCAACCGGGGAGCTGTTTTTT
CSVYGGSTGELFF
>TRBJ1-1|once|-|TRBV4-1
TGCGCCAGCAGCCAAGACGGCGGTCGGTTGAACACTGAAGCTTTCTTT
CASSQDGGRLNTEAFF
>TRBJ2-3|-|TRBD2|TRBV7-2
TGTGCCAGCGGGACTAGCGGGAAAGATACGCAGTATTTT
CASGTSGKDTQYF
>TRBJ2-1|-|TRBD2|TRBV5-4
TGTGCCAGCAGCTTGTGGCTAGCGGGGGGGCATGAGCAGTTCTTC
CASSLWLAGGHEQFF
>TRBJ1-2|-|-|TRBV2
TGTGCCAGCAGTGAGGGAGGCACTAACTATGGCTACACCTTC
CASSEGGTNYGYTF
>TRBJ2-1|-|TRBD1|TRBV4-2
TGTGCCAGCAGCCAGGGGGTAGGACAGGGGGCGAATGAGCAGTTCTTC
CASSQGVGQGANEQFF
>TRBJ2-3|-|TRBD1|TRBV30
TGTGCCTGGAGGGAAGGGGGCGTATCGCAGTATTTT
CAWREGGVSQYF
>TRBJ1-6|-|TRBD1|TRBV30
TGTGCCTGGAGTGTAAGACAGGGGGCCGATTCACCCCTCCACTTT
CAWSVRQGADSPLHF
>TRBJ2-1|-|TRBD2|TRBV6-4
TGTGCCAGCAGTGACCTACTAGCGGGATACAATGAGCAGTTCTTC
CASSDLLAGYNEQFF